This T cell receptor (beta chain) was documented in a study of shared clonotypes between healthy human individuals. Here immunoSEQ multiplex PCR was the method, and the copy in TCRdb shows in-frame clones only, minus some. The table lists under 1,100,000 clones, around 74% of them singletons, with roughly 1.4% in the top ten. This clone occurred a few times. V shed 1 base and J shed 1 base, with 10 bases lying between them. The CDR3 covers 15 residues. CDR1 SGHTA and CDR2 FQGNSA come from the germline V gene. V is TRBV7-2 and J is TRBJ2-5; the D gene is possibly TRBD2 (5 bases). The sequence was collected from a man younger than 35 in good health. The material sequenced was memory CD4+ T cells sorted from blood. Subset reported: CD45RA-negative fraction. CDR3: CASSLVPGIQETQYF. The CDR3 DNA reads as TGTGCCAGCAGCTTAGTTCCGGGGATCCAAGAGACCCAGTACTTC.